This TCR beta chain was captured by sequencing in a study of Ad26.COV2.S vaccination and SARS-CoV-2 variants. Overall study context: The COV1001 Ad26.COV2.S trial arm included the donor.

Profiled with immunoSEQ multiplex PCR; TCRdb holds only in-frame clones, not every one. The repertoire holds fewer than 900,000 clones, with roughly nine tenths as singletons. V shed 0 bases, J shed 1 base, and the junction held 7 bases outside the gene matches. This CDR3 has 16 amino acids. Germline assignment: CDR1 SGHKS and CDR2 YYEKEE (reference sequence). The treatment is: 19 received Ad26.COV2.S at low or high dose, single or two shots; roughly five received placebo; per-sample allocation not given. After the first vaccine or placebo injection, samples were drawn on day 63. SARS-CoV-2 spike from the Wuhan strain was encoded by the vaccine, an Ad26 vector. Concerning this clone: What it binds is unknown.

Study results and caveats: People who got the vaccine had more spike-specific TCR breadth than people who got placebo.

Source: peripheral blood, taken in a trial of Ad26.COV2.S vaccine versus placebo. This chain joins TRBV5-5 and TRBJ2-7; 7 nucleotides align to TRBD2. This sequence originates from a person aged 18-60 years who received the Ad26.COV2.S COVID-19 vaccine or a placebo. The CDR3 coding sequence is TGTGCCAGCAGCTTGGTCCCTAGCGGCACTTCCTACGAGCAGTACTTC. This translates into CASSLVPSGTSYEQYF.